The source of this T cell receptor (beta chain) is a study of CD8+CD57+ T cells in acquired aplastic anemia. On the study more broadly: Sorted CD4+ and CD8+ cells yielded 2.5 to 3.5 ug of DNA on average. General study results and limits: Controls did not differ significantly from patients in CD8+ Simpson's diversity. Twenty-nine CD8+ CDR3 sequences were shared between patients and controls.

Individuals selected for sequencing had exhibited CD8+CD57+ cell expansion on flow cytometry. Acquired aplastic anemia of severe grade affected all patients. The TCR beta profiling, which covered VDJ combination and CDR3 sequence, was carried out using genomic DNA as the template. MiXCR, run by TCRdb on the reads, gives a single entry per CDR3 protein. The table records more than 150,000 distinct CDR3 sequences, roughly half of them present only once. Looked up from germline, CDR1 is MDHEN and CDR2 is SYDVKM. Trimming removed 6 bases from V and 1 base from J; junction bases left unmatched: 7. This CDR3 has 17 residues. This clonotype was detected only a few times. Antigen specificity is unknown.

This TCR derives from a human donor with aplastic anemia. Sample: sorted CD4+, CD8+, or CD8+CD57+ T cells (not recorded which) from PBMCs. The genes are TRBV28 and TRBJ2-2; 11 bases agree with TRBD2. CDR3 nucleotides: TGTGCCAGCAGCCTACCGGGACTAGCGGAGAACACCGGGGAGCTGTTTTTT. This encodes CASSLPGLAENTGELFF.